In this sample, the clone carrying this TCR beta chain turned up a few times. Its antigen is as yet unknown. This sample was taken from a study of OX40 agonist ivuxolimab in advanced cancers. Study observations and caveats: Partial responders at 0.1-3.0 mg/kg had among the lowest clonal expansion.

This CDR3 comprises 13 residues. The trim removed 4 bases at V and 5 bases at J, leaving 3 bases unmatched. CDR1 is ENHRY, CDR2 SYGVKD, per germline. Clones were sequenced by immunoSEQ multiplex PCR, and TCRdb holds only the in-frame ones, with some missing. The sample carries around 68,000 clones, 86% recorded once. The TCR originated in an adult with an advanced solid tumor such as melanoma, head and neck, liver or kidney cancer. V and J are TRBV10-3 and TRBJ2-5, with 8 bases identical to TRBD1. The material sequenced was CD4+ or CD8+ T cells sorted from blood, taken in a trial of the OX40 agonist ivuxolimab. The CDR3 here is CAISVRTGETQYF. In nucleotides, the CDR3 is TGTGCCATCAGTGTACGGACAGGGGAGACCCAGTACTTC.